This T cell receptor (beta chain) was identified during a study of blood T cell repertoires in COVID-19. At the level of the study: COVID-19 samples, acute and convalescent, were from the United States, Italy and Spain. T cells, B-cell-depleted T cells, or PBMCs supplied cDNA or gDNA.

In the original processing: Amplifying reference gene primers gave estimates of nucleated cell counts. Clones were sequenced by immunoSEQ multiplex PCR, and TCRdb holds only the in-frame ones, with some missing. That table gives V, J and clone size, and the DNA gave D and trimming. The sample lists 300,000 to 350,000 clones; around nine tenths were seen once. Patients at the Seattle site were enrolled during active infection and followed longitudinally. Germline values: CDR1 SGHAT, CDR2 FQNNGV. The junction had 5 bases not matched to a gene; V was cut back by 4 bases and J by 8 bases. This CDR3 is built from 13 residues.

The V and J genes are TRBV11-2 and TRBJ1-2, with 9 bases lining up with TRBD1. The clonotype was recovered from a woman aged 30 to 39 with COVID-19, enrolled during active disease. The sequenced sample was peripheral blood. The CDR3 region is CASSSTGGAGYTF. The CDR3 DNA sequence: TGTGCCAGCAGCTCTACAGGGGGCGCCGGCTACACCTTC.